This T cell receptor beta chain was captured in a study of beta chain features in type 1 diabetes. General observations from the study: Fewer insertions but more deletions were seen at VDJ junctions in type 1 diabetes patients. Reads derived from cDNA could over-represent cells showing high TCR expression.

The whole isolated RNA underwent reverse transcription, so sequencing captured expressed TCRB transcripts. Only in-frame clones appear in the TCRdb table, and some are missing; sequencing was by immunoSEQ multiplex PCR. The table has some 410,000 clones, 14% seen once. About 120 mL of blood, on average, came from one heparinised draw per donor. Sorting of CD4+ naive, central memory, regulatory and stem cell-like memory cells was performed via CD45RO/CCR7/CD25/CD127/CD95/CD27. A remark on this clone: Its matching antigen is unknown.

The sequence was collected from a man aged 30-40 years in good health. The sample taken for sequencing was naive CD4+ T cells from blood.

In DNA, the CDR3 is TGTGCCAGCAGCTTAGGGATCGGCATGAACACTGAAGCTTTCTTT. This sequence encodes CASSLGIGMNTEAFF. The chain joins TRBV7-2 to TRBJ1-1, with D uncertain. Trimming pared 1 base from V and 0 bases from J, leaving 9 bases between. The V gene's germline CDR1 is SGHTA and CDR2 FQGNSA. This CDR3 has 15 residues.